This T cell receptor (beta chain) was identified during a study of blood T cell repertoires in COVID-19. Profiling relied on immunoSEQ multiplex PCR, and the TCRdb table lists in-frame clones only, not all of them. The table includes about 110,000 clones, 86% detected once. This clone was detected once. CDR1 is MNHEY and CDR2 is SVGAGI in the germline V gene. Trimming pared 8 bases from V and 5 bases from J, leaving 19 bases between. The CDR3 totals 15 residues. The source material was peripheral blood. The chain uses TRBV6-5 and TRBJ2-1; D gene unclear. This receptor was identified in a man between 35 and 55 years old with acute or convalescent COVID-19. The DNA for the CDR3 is TGTGCCAGCGGAATGACTCTCTCCCCCCACAATGAGCAGTTCTTC. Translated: CASGMTLSPHNEQFF.